The 26 T cell receptor beta chains given below trace back to one sample, sequenced in a study of PD-L1 blockade in urothelial cancer. Time point described: pretreatment peripheral blood. The protocol was immunoSEQ multiplex PCR, while the TCRdb copy is restricted to in-frame clones and leaves out a portion. The sample shows tens of thousands of clones, roughly 80% of them seen only once. Material: PBMCs, obtained around atezolizumab (anti-PD-L1) treatment. The source is a man aged 55 to 70 with urothelial cancer.

This clone was seen only once. The chain has TRBV19 and TRBJ1-1; 8 positions match TRBD1. Germline CDR1 LNHDA, CDR2 SQIVND (reference sequence). The CDR3 is 16 residues long. V shed 4 bases, J shed 3 bases, and the junction held 10 bases outside the gene matches. DNA for the CDR3: TGTGCCAGTAGTAGGGACGGACCGGACAGGGACACTGAAGCTTTCTTT. Translated: CASSRDGPDRDTEAFF.

The J gene is TRBJ2-5, the V gene TRBV29-1; perhaps TRBD2 as D (6 bases). This CDR3 has 12 amino acids. V was trimmed by 5 bases and J by 1 base, leaving 8 bases between them. CDR1 is SQVTM, CDR2 ANQGSEA, per germline. DNA for the CDR3: TGCAGCGTTACTAGCAGCCAAGAGACCCAGTACTTC. Amino acids: CSVTSSQETQYF.

The chain has TRBV27 and TRBJ1-1, with D perhaps matching TRBD1 (5 bases). Germline lookup yields CDR1 MNHEY and CDR2 SMNVEV (reference sequence). V lost 8 bases and J lost 1, with 14 bases in between. This CDR3 contains 14 residues. CDR3 nucleotides: TGTGCCAGCGCGCGGGGCCTTTGGAACACTGAAGCTTTCTTT. Encoded protein: CASARGLWNTEAFF.

This chain uses TRBV30 with TRBJ1-4; maybe TRBD1 (5 bases). Germline CDR1 is GTSNPN and CDR2 is SVGIG (reference sequence). This CDR3 is 16 amino acids long. V gave up 3 bases and J gave up 8 bases, with 22 bases separating them. In DNA form, the CDR3 reads TGTGCCTGGAGCTCGACCCCCTCGGGGGGAAGGGAAAAACTGTTTTTT. Amino acid sequence: CAWSSTPSGGREKLFF.

The gene calls are TRBV2 and TRBJ2-1; 11 bases are shared with TRBD2. The CDR3 is 15 amino acids. The V gene end was trimmed by 4 bases and the J gene end by 11 bases; junction bases not matched to a gene: 10. Germline CDR1 SNHLY, CDR2 FYNNEI. CDR3 in amino acids: CASSVGTSGKVKQFF. CDR3 nucleotide sequence: TGTGCCAGCAGTGTCGGGACTAGCGGAAAGGTGAAGCAGTTCTTC.

CDR3 sequence reads: CASSLLAGEGETQYF. CDR3 coding DNA: TGTGCCAGCAGCTTACTAGCGGGGGAGGGAGAGACCCAGTACTTC. The J gene is TRBJ2-5, the V gene TRBV7-2, with 10 bases aligning to TRBD2. V lost 2 bases to trimming and J lost 4 bases; unmatched junction nucleotides: 4. Germline values: CDR1 SGHTA, CDR2 FQGNSA. CDR3 length: 15 residues.

This clone was detected once. The chain's CDR3 is CASSQSAGGPYNEQFF. The CDR3 region has the DNA TGCGCCAGCAGCCAATCAGCGGGGGGTCCCTACAATGAGCAGTTCTTC. The V gene is TRBV5-1, the J gene TRBJ2-1; 9 bases align to TRBD2. Germline CDR1 is SGHRS and CDR2 is YFSETQ. V was pared by 4 bases and J by 2 bases, with 7 bases of the junction left unmatched. This CDR3 has 16 amino acids.

The genes are TRBV6-6 and TRBJ2-1, with 9 bases that match TRBD1. J gave up 7 bases and V 6 bases, and 1 base lay outside the gene matches. There are 12 residues in the CDR3. CDR1 and CDR2 (germline): MNHNY, SVGAGI (reference sequence). The CDR3 nucleotides are TGTGCCAGCAGACAGGGGGCAAATGAGCAGTTCTTC. This encodes CASRQGANEQFF.

This chain joins TRBV7-9 and TRBJ1-3; TRBD1 is a possible D gene (6 bases). The germline V and J ends were trimmed by 3 bases and 1 base, with 16 bases remaining between them. The CDR3 consists of 17 residues. From germline, CDR1 is SEHNR and CDR2 FQNEAQ (reference sequence). CDR3 nucleotide sequence: TGTGCCAGCAGCTTGGAGGCGGGGGCAGATTCTGGAAACACCATATATTTT. It translates to CASSLEAGADSGNTIYF. Together with reference TRBV7-9 and TRBJ1-3, the CDR3 gives the full variable domain: DTGVSQNPRHKITKRGQNVTFRCDPISEHNRLYWYRQTLGQGPEFLTYFQNEAQLEKSRLLSDRFSAERPKGSFSTLEIQRTEQGDSAMYLCASSLEAGADSGNTIYFGEGSWLTVV.

This rearrangement joins TRBV7-2 to TRBJ2-1; D possibly corresponds to TRBD2 (6 bases). The CDR3 contains 16 residues. V was shortened by 1 base and J by 2 bases, with 12 bases between the two germline ends. Germline V gives CDR1 SGHTA, CDR2 FQGNSA. The CDR3 sequence is CASSLVGGNPYNEQFF. The CDR3 DNA sequence: TGTGCCAGCAGCTTAGTAGGAGGGAACCCCTACAATGAGCAGTTCTTC.

The rearrangement links TRBV6-6 to TRBJ2-5, with 10 positions matching TRBD2. The CDR3 sequence is 15 residues long. Trimming cost V 10 bases and J 2 bases; bases outside gene matches: 10. Per the germline V gene, CDR1 is MNHNY and CDR2 is SVGAGI (reference sequence). The CDR3 protein is CATRGNSGGQETQYF. The DNA for the CDR3 is TGTGCCACCCGGGGGAATAGCGGGGGGCAAGAGACCCAGTACTTC.

V is TRBV7-9 and J is TRBJ1-1, with D perhaps matching TRBD1 (6 bases). Trimming took 5 bases from V and 3 from J, leaving 10 bases between them. The germline V gene encodes CDR1 SEHNR and CDR2 FQNEAQ (reference sequence). The CDR3 sequence is 13 residues long. In DNA form, the CDR3 reads TGTGCCAGCAGCCAAGGGGGGGACACTGAAGCTTTCTTT. This translates into CASSQGGDTEAFF.

The chain recombines TRBV5-1 with TRBJ1-3; a weak D match, TRBD1 (5 bases). Germline V gene data show CDR1 as SGHRS and CDR2 as YFSETQ. V lost 8 bases, J lost 0 bases, and 12 bases lay in between. The CDR3 has 14 residues. For the CDR3, the DNA is TGCGCCAGTTCGGAGGGGAGCTCTGGAAACACCATATATTTT. Amino acid sequence: CASSEGSSGNTIYF.

This clone has only one observation. The CDR3, as DNA: TGCGCCAGCAGCTTGTCTGGGACAGGGGGGTCGTGGTCCTACAATGAGCAGTTCTTC. Translating gives CASSLSGTGGSWSYNEQFF. The chain is built from TRBV5-1 and TRBJ2-1, with TRBD1 identical over 11 bases. V gave up 1 base and J gave up 1 base; unmatched junction bases: 10. CDR1 and CDR2 (germline): SGHRS, YFSETQ. The CDR3 length is 19 residues.

This clone was seen more than once but under ten times. The sample has other DNA sequences that encode this CDR3 too. The chain recombines TRBV18 with TRBJ2-5; TRBD1 might be the D (6 bases). CDR3 length: 14 residues. Trimming left V 2 bases short and J 2 bases short, with 9 bases between. Germline V gene lookup returns CDR1 KGHSH and CDR2 LQKENI. The CDR3 DNA reads as TGTGCCAGCTCACCAAACAGGGAGCAAGAGACCCAGTACTTC. It codes for CASSPNREQETQYF.

J is TRBJ2-6 and V is TRBV5-4, with D possibly TRBD2 on 5 matching bases. From germline, CDR1 is SGHNT and CDR2 YYREEE (reference sequence). The V and J ends lost 2 bases and 4 bases respectively, with 10 bases between them. The CDR3 sequence is 15 residues long. The CDR3: CASSFPGSGANVLTF. Written as DNA, the CDR3 is TGTGCCAGCAGCTTCCCGGGATCCGGGGCCAACGTCCTGACTTTC.

The rearrangement joins TRBV7-3 to TRBJ2-1, with D maybe TRBD1 (5 bases). Germline CDR1 and CDR2: SGHTA and FQGTGA. The CDR3 consists of 15 residues. V lost 2 bases and J lost 5, with 13 bases in between. CDR3 nucleotide sequence: TGTGCCAGCAGCTTAGGCCCGACAGAAAACAATGAGCAGTTCTTC. It codes for CASSLGPTENNEQFF.

This rearrangement joins TRBV11-2 to TRBJ1-3; D is undetermined. Trimming left V 5 bases short and J 4 bases short, with 9 bases between. The CDR3 length is 13 residues. Per the germline V gene, CDR1 is SGHAT and CDR2 is FQNNGV. The CDR3 protein is CASSGLEGNTIYF. CDR3 DNA: TGTGCCAGCAGCGGACTAGAAGGAAACACCATATATTTT.

The chain uses TRBV2 and TRBJ2-2, with D perhaps TRBD1 (6 bases). The CDR3 runs 14 residues. V was pared by 8 bases and J by 0 bases, with 10 bases between. Germline CDR1 is SNHLY and CDR2 is FYNNEI. CDR3 sequence: CASGGRANTGELFF. CDR3 DNA: TGTGCCAGCGGGGGCAGGGCGAACACCGGGGAGCTGTTTTTT. Together with reference TRBV2 and TRBJ2-2, the CDR3 gives the full variable domain: EPEVTQTPSHQVTQMGQEVILRCVPISNHLYFYWYRQILGQKVEFLVSFYNNEISEKSEIFDDQFSVERPDGSNFTLKIRSTKLEDSAMYFCASGGRANTGELFFGEGSRLTVL.

V is TRBV7-2 and J is TRBJ2-3; 10 nucleotides line up with TRBD2. The CDR3 sequence is 14 residues long. Germline trimming cut 5 bases from V and 3 bases from J; bases unmatched to any gene: 2. Per germline, CDR1 SGHTA and CDR2 FQGNSA. The CDR3 region is CASSLSGGTDTQYF. For the CDR3, the DNA is TGTGCCAGCAGCCTTAGCGGGGGGACAGATACGCAGTATTTT.

CDR3 sequence: CASSSQAGESTDTQYF. The CDR3 DNA is TGTGCCAGCAGCTCCCAAGCGGGGGAAAGCACAGATACGCAGTATTTT. The rearrangement links TRBV7-2 to TRBJ2-3; 8 positions match TRBD2. CDR3 length: 16 residues. From germline, CDR1 is SGHTA and CDR2 FQGNSA. The V segment lost 4 bases and the J segment 0 bases; nucleotides outside the gene matches: 6.

This chain links TRBV2 with TRBJ1-5; D remains ambiguous. V was shortened by 7 bases and J by 0 bases, with 4 bases between the two germline ends. The CDR3 extends over 12 amino acids. Germline V gene sequence: CDR1 SNHLY, CDR2 FYNNEI. CDR3 protein: CASTDSNQPQHF. The CDR3 nucleotides read TGTGCCAGCACAGATAGCAATCAGCCCCAGCATTTT. The full variable domain, completed using reference TRBV2 and TRBJ1-5, is EPEVTQTPSHQVTQMGQEVILRCVPISNHLYFYWYRQILGQKVEFLVSFYNNEISEKSEIFDDQFSVERPDGSNFTLKIRSTKLEDSAMYFCASTDSNQPQHFGDGTRLSIL.

This clone appeared a single time. The J gene is TRBJ2-1, the V gene TRBV5-1; TRBD2 agrees at 13 bases. Trimming removed 3 bases from V and 1 base from J; junction bases left unmatched: 4. CDR1 and CDR2 (germline): SGHRS, YFSETQ. The CDR3 consists of 17 residues. CDR3 nucleotide sequence: TGCGCCAGCAGCTCGGGGACTAGCGGGGTTTCCTACAATGAGCAGTTCTTC. Translating it yields CASSSGTSGVSYNEQFF.

V is TRBV9 and J is TRBJ2-6, with D unclear. The CDR3 spans 12 residues. In germline, CDR1 is SGDLS, CDR2 YYNGEE. Trimming left V 3 bases short and J 7 bases short, with 5 bases between. CDR3 sequence: CASSALANVLTF. The CDR3 DNA reads TGTGCCAGCAGCGCACTAGCCAACGTCCTGACTTTC.

The chain recombines TRBV5-1 with TRBJ2-2; D uncertain. The length of the CDR3 is 13 residues. Trimming shortened V by 1 base and J by 4 bases, and 5 bases separated the two germline ends. Germline V gene sequence: CDR1 SGHRS, CDR2 YFSETQ. DNA for the CDR3: TGCGCCAGCAGCTTGACTTCCACCGGGGAGCTGTTTTTT. This sequence encodes CASSLTSTGELFF. The full variable domain, in which reference TRBV5-1 and TRBJ2-2 provide the parts outside the CDR3, is KAGVTQTPRYLIKTRGQQVTLSCSPISGHRSVSWYQQTPGQGLQFLFEYFSETQRNKGNFPGRFSGRQFSNSRSEMNVSTLELGDSALYLCASSLTSTGELFFGEGSRLTVL.

The chain is built from TRBV2 and TRBJ2-7, with a possible D match to TRBD1 (7 bases). This CDR3 spans 16 amino acids. Trimming shortened V by 8 bases and J by 0 bases, and 20 bases separated the two germline ends. CDR1 is SNHLY and CDR2 is FYNNEI in the germline V gene. CDR3 DNA sequence: TGTGCCAGCGCCCCCCGCGGGGACAGAGGCTCCTACGAGCAGTACTTC. As protein: CASAPRGDRGSYEQYF.